This TCR beta chain was identified in a study of shared clonotypes between healthy human individuals. Overall study findings and caveats: Among donors, clonotype sharing was expected to be affected by sequencing depth.

Sequencing on ten immunoSEQ deep assay plates was performed for unsorted PBMC DNA. How the authors handled the data: As immunoSEQ supplied junction-only sequences (without quality scores), filtering differed. Assay used: immunoSEQ multiplex PCR; TCRdb lists only in-frame clones, some missing. The DNA gave D and trimming, while V, J and clone size come from that table. The sample consists of 450,000 to 500,000 clones, approximately 80% of them appearing once. From germline, CDR1 is SGHTA and CDR2 FQGNSA. This CDR3 has 16 amino acids. V lost 5 bases and J lost 7, with 21 bases in between. Notes on this clone: Antigen: not known.

V usage is TRBV7-2 and J usage is TRBJ2-1; D is possibly TRBD2 (5 bases). The clonotype comes from a woman between 40 and 55 years old in good health. Some clones in this sample may be carry-over from other donors' samples. Material: PBMCs. The CDR3 DNA follows: TGTGCCAGCAGCCCTAGAGCGGCCGCACTAGGGAATGAGCAGTTCTTC. Its translation is CASSPRAAALGNEQFF.